This T cell receptor beta chain was recorded in a study of T cell responses to AZD1222 COVID-19 vaccine. Study-level results: Nearly half of spike-specific TCRs reportedly go after variant regions that carry no mutations.

The count of this clone is one. As yet, its antigen is unknown. The data were produced by immunoSEQ multiplex PCR, yet TCRdb's version contains in-frame clones alone and is incomplete. The table includes about 150,000 clones, approximately 90% detected once. The sample was peripheral blood, taken on day 0 of AZD1222 vaccination. This TCR was sampled from an adult in good health.

DNA of the CDR3: TGTGCCATCAGTGAGTCTTGGGTAGCGGGAGAGGTCGACTACAATGAGCAGTTCTTC. Its protein is CAISESWVAGEVDYNEQFF. J is TRBJ2-1 and V is TRBV10-3; TRBD2 aligns across 9 bases. The CDR3 loop spans 19 amino acids. After removal of 0 bases from V and 3 bases from J, the junction contained 12 bases not matched to a gene. CDR1 and CDR2 from the germline V gene are ENHRY and SYGVKD.